Listed below are T cell receptor beta chains from one sample, sequenced in a study of identical twins. TCRdb independently ran MiXCR on the 5' RACE reads; one entry per CDR3 protein. The table lists 650,000 to 750,000 distinct CDR3 sequences, approximately 22% of them singletons. These data were likewise used in another study, on T cells expressing NK-cell markers.

Source material: PBMCs. These receptor sequences come from a woman between 18 and 30 years old in good health. Both conserved end residues are part of each CDR3. The order of the fields is V gene, clone size, J gene, CDR3 protein. Clone size is stated in some rows and not others, as once, few, many or a class when expanded.

v_gene: TRBV20-1; abundance: many; j_gene: TRBJ2-3; CDR3aa: CSAPLAGVRADTQYF
v_gene: TRBV7-2; abundance: few; j_gene: TRBJ2-1; CDR3aa: CASSLTTSSYNEQFF
v_gene: TRBV13; abundance: few; j_gene: TRBJ2-7; CDR3aa: CASSSNLGLAGQYF
v_gene: TRBV27; abundance: many; j_gene: TRBJ2-2; CDR3aa: CASSLGWQTLNTGELFF
v_gene: TRBV20-1; abundance: -; j_gene: TRBJ1-1; CDR3aa: CSASHGMSNTEAFF
v_gene: TRBV7-9; abundance: few; j_gene: TRBJ2-7; CDR3aa: CASSLVGGVLHEQYF
v_gene: TRBV20-1; abundance: few; j_gene: TRBJ2-1; CDR3aa: CSASWASSNEQFF
v_gene: TRBV20-1; abundance: many; j_gene: TRBJ2-1; CDR3aa: CSARGTSGSLTSSNEQFF
v_gene: TRBV21-1; abundance: few; j_gene: TRBJ1-4; CDR3aa: CASSTLVVRNATNEKLFF
v_gene: TRBV7-8; abundance: many; j_gene: TRBJ1-5; CDR3aa: CASSTFGVNQPQHF
v_gene: TRBV20-1; abundance: many; j_gene: TRBJ2-3; CDR3aa: CSATTGTSGRDTQYF
v_gene: TRBV5-1; abundance: few; j_gene: TRBJ2-1; CDR3aa: CASSLPGQGAAEQFF
v_gene: TRBV15; abundance: -; j_gene: TRBJ1-1; CDR3aa: CATSVDRMNTEAFF
v_gene: TRBV12-3/TRBV12-4; abundance: -; j_gene: TRBJ2-7; CDR3aa: CASRAGLAGRTHEQYF
v_gene: TRBV20-1; abundance: -; j_gene: TRBJ2-7; CDR3aa: CSLPGQGSYDQYF
v_gene: TRBV7-8; abundance: few; j_gene: TRBJ2-2; CDR3aa: CASTRTGTGELFF
v_gene: TRBV7-9; abundance: -; j_gene: TRBJ2-7; CDR3aa: CASSPTDTPTRKQYF
v_gene: TRBV12-3/TRBV12-4; abundance: -; j_gene: TRBJ2-2; CDR3aa: CASSWGTGETGELFF
v_gene: TRBV20-1; abundance: few; j_gene: TRBJ1-2; CDR3aa: CSARPGIYGYTF
v_gene: TRBV20-1; abundance: many; j_gene: TRBJ2-5; CDR3aa: CSARVGGRETQYF
v_gene: TRBV12-3/TRBV12-4; abundance: many; j_gene: TRBJ2-1; CDR3aa: CASSWGNEQFF
v_gene: TRBV27; abundance: many; j_gene: TRBJ2-7; CDR3aa: CASSTEGQGKGSEQYF
v_gene: TRBV13; abundance: many; j_gene: TRBJ2-7; CDR3aa: CASSLGLGGGRYEQYF
v_gene: TRBV2; abundance: -; j_gene: TRBJ2-1; CDR3aa: CASREDPYNEQFF
v_gene: TRBV29-1; abundance: few; j_gene: TRBJ2-6; CDR3aa: CSVHSGANVLTF
v_gene: TRBV9; abundance: -; j_gene: TRBJ1-2; CDR3aa: CASRRDLANYGYTF
v_gene: TRBV7-2; abundance: -; j_gene: TRBJ2-1; CDR3aa: CASSLETTGQQFF
v_gene: TRBV7-7; abundance: -; j_gene: TRBJ2-5; CDR3aa: CASSLGQGAYETQYF
v_gene: TRBV29-1; abundance: few; j_gene: TRBJ1-5; CDR3aa: CSVVLPNQPQHF
v_gene: TRBV12-3/TRBV12-4; abundance: many; j_gene: TRBJ2-1; CDR3aa: CASSRTSNEQFF